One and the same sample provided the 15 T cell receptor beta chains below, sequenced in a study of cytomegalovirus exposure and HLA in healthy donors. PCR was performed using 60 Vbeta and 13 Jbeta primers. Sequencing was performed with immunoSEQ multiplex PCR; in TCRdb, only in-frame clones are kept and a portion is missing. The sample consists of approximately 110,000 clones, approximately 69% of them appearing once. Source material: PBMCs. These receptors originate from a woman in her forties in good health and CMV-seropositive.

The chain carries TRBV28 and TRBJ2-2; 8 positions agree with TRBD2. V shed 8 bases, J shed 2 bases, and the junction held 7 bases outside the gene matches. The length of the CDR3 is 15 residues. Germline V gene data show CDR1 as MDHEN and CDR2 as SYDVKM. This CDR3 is CASGLGGGNTGELFF. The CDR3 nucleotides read TGTGCCAGCGGCCTCGGGGGGGGTAACACCGGGGAGCTGTTTTTT. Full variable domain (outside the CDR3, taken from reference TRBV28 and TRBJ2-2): DVKVTQSSRYLVKRTGEKVFLECVQDMDHENMFWYRQDPGLGLRLIYFSYDVKMKEKGDIPEGYSVSREKKERFSLILESASTNQTSMYLCASGLGGGNTGELFFGEGSRLTVL.

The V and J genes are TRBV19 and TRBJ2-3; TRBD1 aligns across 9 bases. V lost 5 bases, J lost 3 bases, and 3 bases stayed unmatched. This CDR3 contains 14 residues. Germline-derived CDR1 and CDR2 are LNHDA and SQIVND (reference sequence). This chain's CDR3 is CASSQQGATDTQYF. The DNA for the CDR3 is TGTGCCAGTAGTCAACAGGGGGCGACAGATACGCAGTATTTT.

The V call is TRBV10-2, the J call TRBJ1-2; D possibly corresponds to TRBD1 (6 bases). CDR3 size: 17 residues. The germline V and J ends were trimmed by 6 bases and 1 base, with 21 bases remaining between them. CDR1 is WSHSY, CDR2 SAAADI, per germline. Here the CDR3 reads CASSPTGRGESNYGYTF. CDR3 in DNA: TGCGCCAGCAGCCCGACAGGACGGGGTGAGAGTAACTATGGCTACACCTTC.

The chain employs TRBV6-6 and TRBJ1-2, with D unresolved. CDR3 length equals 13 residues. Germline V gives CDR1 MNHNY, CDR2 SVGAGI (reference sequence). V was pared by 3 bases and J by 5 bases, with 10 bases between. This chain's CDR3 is CASSYGPEYGYTF. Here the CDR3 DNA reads TGTGCCAGCAGTTATGGGCCAGAATATGGCTACACCTTC.

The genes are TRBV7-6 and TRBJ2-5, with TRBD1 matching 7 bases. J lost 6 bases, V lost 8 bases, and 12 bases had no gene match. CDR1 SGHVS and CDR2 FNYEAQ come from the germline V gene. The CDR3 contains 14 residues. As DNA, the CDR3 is TGTGCCAGCGGAACAGGGGATAATGTAAAGACCCAGTACTTC. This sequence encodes CASGTGDNVKTQYF. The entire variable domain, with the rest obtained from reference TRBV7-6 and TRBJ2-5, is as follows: GAGVSQSPRYKVTKRGQDVALRCDPISGHVSLYWYRQALGQGPEFLTYFNYEAQQDKSGLPNDRFSAERPEGSISTLTIQRTEQRDSAMYRCASGTGDNVKTQYFGPGTRLLVL.

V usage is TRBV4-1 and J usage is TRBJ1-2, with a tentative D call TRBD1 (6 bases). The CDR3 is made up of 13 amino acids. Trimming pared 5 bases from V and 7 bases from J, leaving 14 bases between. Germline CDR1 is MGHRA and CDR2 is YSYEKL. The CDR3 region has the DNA TGCGCCAGCAGCTACAGGGTGTACGGTGGCTACACCTTC. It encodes CASSYRVYGGYTF.

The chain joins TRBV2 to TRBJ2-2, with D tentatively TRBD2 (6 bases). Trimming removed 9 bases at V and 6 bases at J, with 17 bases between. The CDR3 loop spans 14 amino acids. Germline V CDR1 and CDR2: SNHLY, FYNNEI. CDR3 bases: TGTGCCAGTAAGACTAGTCTTGGCGCCGGGGAGCTGTTTTTT. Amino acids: CASKTSLGAGELFF.

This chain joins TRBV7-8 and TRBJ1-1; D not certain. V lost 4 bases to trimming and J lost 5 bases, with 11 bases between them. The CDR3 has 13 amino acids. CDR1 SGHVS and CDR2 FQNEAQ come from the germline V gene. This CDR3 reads CASSSYGWTEAFF. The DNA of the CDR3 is TGTGCCAGCAGCTCGTATGGCTGGACTGAAGCTTTCTTT.

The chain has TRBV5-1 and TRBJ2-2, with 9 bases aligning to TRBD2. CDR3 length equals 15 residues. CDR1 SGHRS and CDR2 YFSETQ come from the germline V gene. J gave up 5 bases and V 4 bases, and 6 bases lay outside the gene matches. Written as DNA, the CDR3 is TGCGCCAGCAGCATGGGTAGCGGGAGAACCGGGGAGCTGTTTTTT. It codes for CASSMGSGRTGELFF.

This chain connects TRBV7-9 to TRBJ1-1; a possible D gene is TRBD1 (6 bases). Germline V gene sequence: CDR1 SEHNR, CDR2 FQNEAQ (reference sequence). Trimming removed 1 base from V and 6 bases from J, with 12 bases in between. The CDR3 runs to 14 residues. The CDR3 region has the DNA TGTGCCAGCAGCTTAGGAGGGGGTGTCGCTGAAGCTTTCTTT. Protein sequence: CASSLGGGVAEAFF.

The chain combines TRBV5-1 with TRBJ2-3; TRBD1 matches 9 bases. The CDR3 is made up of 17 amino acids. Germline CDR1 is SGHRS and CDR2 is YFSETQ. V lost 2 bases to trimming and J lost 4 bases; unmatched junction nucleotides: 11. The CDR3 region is CASSLLGQGGQADTQYF. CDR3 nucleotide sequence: TGCGCCAGCAGCTTACTGGGACAGGGAGGTCAAGCAGATACGCAGTATTTT.

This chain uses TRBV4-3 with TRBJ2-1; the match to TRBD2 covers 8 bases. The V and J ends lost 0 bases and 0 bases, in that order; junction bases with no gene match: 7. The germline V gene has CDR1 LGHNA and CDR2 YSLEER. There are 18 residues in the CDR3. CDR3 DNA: TGCGCCAGCAGCCAAGATTTAGCGGGATTAAGCTCCTACAATGAGCAGTTCTTC. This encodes CASSQDLAGLSSYNEQFF.

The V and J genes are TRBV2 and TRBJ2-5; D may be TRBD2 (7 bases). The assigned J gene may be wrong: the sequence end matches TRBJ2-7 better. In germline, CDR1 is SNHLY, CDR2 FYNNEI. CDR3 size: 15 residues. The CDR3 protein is CASSVGAGATYEQYF. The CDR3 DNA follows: TGTGCCAGCAGTGTCGGGGCGGGGGCGACCTACGAGCAGTACTTC.

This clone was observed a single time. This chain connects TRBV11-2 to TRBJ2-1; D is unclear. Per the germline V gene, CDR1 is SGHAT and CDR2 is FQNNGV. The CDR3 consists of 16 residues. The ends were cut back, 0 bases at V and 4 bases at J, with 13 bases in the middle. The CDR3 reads CASSLDPPDNYNEQFF. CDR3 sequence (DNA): TGTGCCAGCAGCTTAGATCCTCCCGACAATTACAATGAGCAGTTCTTC.

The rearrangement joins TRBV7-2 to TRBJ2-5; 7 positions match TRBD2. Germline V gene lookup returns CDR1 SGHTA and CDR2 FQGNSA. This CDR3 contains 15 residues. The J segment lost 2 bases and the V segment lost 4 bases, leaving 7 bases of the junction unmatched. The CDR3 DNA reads TGTGCCAGCAGCTATGCTCAAGCGGGGCAAGAGACCCAGTACTTC. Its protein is CASSYAQAGQETQYF.